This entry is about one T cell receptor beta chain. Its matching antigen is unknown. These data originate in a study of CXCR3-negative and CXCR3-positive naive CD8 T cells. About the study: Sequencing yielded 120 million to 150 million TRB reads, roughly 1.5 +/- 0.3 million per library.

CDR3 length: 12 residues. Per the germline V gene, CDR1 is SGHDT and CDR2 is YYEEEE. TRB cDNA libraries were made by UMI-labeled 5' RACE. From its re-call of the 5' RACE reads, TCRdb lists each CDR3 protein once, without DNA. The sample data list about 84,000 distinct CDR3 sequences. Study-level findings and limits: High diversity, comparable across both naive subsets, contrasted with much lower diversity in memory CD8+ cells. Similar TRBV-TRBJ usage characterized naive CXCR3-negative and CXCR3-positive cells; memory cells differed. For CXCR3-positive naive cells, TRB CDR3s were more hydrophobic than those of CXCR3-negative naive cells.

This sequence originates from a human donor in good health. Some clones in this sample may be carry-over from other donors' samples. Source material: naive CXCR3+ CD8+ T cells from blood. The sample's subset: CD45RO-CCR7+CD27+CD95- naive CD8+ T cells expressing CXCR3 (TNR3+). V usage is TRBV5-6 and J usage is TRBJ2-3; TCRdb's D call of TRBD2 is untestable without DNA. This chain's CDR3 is CASSPGTTISYF.